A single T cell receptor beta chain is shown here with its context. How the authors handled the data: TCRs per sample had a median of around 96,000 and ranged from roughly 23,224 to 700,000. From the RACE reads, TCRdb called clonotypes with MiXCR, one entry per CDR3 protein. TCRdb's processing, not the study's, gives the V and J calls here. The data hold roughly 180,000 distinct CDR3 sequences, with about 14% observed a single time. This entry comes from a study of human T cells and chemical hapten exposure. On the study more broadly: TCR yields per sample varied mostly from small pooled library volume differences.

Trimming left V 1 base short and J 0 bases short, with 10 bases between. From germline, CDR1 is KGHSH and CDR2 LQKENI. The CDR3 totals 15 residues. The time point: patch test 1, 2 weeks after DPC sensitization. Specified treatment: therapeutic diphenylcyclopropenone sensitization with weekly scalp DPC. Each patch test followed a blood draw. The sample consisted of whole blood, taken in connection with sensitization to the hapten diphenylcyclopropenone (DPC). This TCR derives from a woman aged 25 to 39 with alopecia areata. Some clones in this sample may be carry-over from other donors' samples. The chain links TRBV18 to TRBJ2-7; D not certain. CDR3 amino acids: CASSPRGPSSYEQYF. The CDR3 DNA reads TGTGCCAGCTCACCACGTGGACCAAGCTCCTACGAGCAGTACTTC.